The TCR beta chain under discussion was sequenced for a study of T cell responses to AZD1222 COVID-19 vaccine. The overall study: Researchers grouped second doses given at about 4 or about 12 weeks into one pool. Study-wide results and caveats: Without day 14 samples, only post-peak T cell repertoires were studied. The CD4 TCRs associated with vaccination extended across spike and predominated at 160-218 and 743-854.

J lost 4 bases, V lost 4 bases, and 6 bases had no gene match. CDR3 size: 14 residues. CDR1 is MDHEN and CDR2 is SYDVKM in the germline V gene. Clones were read by immunoSEQ multiplex PCR, and TCRdb kept only the in-frame ones, dropping some. The profile shows 100,000 to 150,000 clones, 80% to 90% of them singletons. As concerns this clone: Its antigen is currently unknown.

The chain combines TRBV28 with TRBJ1-1; 7 positions match TRBD1. The receptor's source is an adult in good health. Specimen: peripheral blood, collected on day 0 of AZD1222 vaccination. The CDR3: CASSSPSGGTEAFF. The CDR3 DNA reads as TGTGCCAGCAGTTCCCCCTCAGGGGGCACTGAAGCTTTCTTT.